One sample yielded the 26 T cell receptor beta chains listed below, sequenced in a study of T-cell reconstitution after alpha-beta-depleted transplantation in children. Unique molecular identifiers were incorporated when the TCRbeta library was constructed. TCRdb re-called the PCR reads through MiXCR, storing one row per CDR3 protein. The sample holds some 450,000 distinct CDR3 sequences, 43% seen once. The sequenced sample was PBMCs, obtained before TCRalphabeta/CD19-depleted stem cell transplant. These receptors were taken from a girl aged 2 to 10 with aplastic anemia, due to receive a stem cell transplant.

The chain is built from TRBV7-6 and TRBJ2-1, with D tentatively TRBD2 (6 bases). The germline V gene has CDR1 SGHVS and CDR2 FNYEAQ. V gave up 8 bases and J gave up 4 bases, with 12 bases separating them. CDR3 length: 13 amino acids. CDR3 DNA: TGTGCCAGCGGAGGGACCACTTACAATGAGCAGTTCTTC. The encoded protein is CASGGTTYNEQFF.

This clonotype was seen a few times. V is TRBV20-1 and J is TRBJ2-2, with 16 bases lining up with TRBD2. CDR3 length: 19 amino acids. The V gene end was trimmed by 1 base and the J gene end by 6 bases; junction bases not matched to a gene: 11. Germline V gene sequence: CDR1 DFQATT, CDR2 SNEGSKA (reference sequence). The CDR3 reads CSARVPPGLAGGGAGELFF. CDR3 in DNA: TGCAGTGCTAGAGTTCCCCCGGGACTAGCGGGAGGGGGGGCCGGGGAGCTGTTTTTT.

This clonotype was seen a handful of times. The chain joins TRBV5-1 to TRBJ2-2, with 10 bases identical to TRBD1. The germline gives CDR1 SGHRS, CDR2 YFSETQ. The CDR3 spans 16 residues. Germline trimming cut 4 bases from V and 2 bases from J; bases unmatched to any gene: 5. As DNA, the CDR3 is TGCGCCAGCAGCCCCCGGACAGGGGGAAACACCGGGGAGCTGTTTTTT. Its protein product is CASSPRTGGNTGELFF.

Many counts were recorded for this clonotype. CDR3 bases: TGTGCCAGCAGTTTAAATGGGCAGGGGGCTAATGGCTACACCTTC. Residues: CASSLNGQGANGYTF. V usage is TRBV27 and J usage is TRBJ1-2, with 8 bases aligning to TRBD1. This CDR3 is built from 15 residues. The germline CDR1 and CDR2 sequences are MNHEY and SMNVEV (reference sequence). Trimming took 2 bases from V and 6 from J; bases not matched to a gene: 8.

The sample holds many counts of this clonotype. CDR3: CASSLEVAGAEQYF. The CDR3, as DNA: TGCGCCAGCAGCTTGGAGGTGGCGGGGGCCGAGCAGTACTTC. The rearrangement links TRBV5-1 to TRBJ2-7, with TRBD2 as a possible D gene (7 bases). Germline loops: CDR1 SGHRS, CDR2 YFSETQ. The CDR3 has 14 residues. Trimming removed 0 bases at V and 6 bases at J, with 13 bases between.

Many counts were recorded for this clonotype. The V gene is TRBV7-2, the J gene TRBJ2-7; 11 bases agree with TRBD1. In germline, CDR1 is SGHTA, CDR2 FQGNSA. CDR3 size: 15 residues. Unmatched junction bases numbered 7, after V lost 5 bases and J lost 4 bases. The CDR3 coding sequence is TGTGCCAGCAGCACCCTGGACAGGGGGCTGTACGAGCAGTACTTC. Translating gives CASSTLDRGLYEQYF.

The chain recombines TRBV6-5 with TRBJ2-7; 7 nucleotides align to TRBD2. The V gene's germline CDR1 is MNHEY and CDR2 SVGAGI. J gave up 4 bases and V 2 bases, and 8 bases lay outside the gene matches. The CDR3 contains 15 residues. CDR3 in DNA: TGTGCCAGCAGTTACGGGACTACCCTCGCGTACGAGCAGTACTTC. Translation gives CASSYGTTLAYEQYF.

The chain links TRBV3-1 to TRBJ2-7, with 7 bases lining up with TRBD2. CDR3 length: 14 amino acids. V lost 1 base to trimming and J lost 3 bases; unmatched junction nucleotides: 3. Germline CDR1 LGHDT, CDR2 YNNKEL (reference sequence). This CDR3 is CASSQGGSGYEQYF. DNA for the CDR3: TGTGCCAGCAGCCAAGGCGGGAGTGGCTACGAGCAGTACTTC.

This clonotype came up a few times. The chain joins TRBV28 to TRBJ1-1; D remains unclear. CDR1 and CDR2 (germline): MDHEN, SYDVKM. Trimming removed 7 bases from V and 1 base from J, with 19 bases in between. This CDR3 contains 16 residues. The CDR3 bases are TGTGCCAGCACGAGCTGGCCCCCCAGATGGAACACTGAAGCTTTCTTT. Translation: CASTSWPPRWNTEAFF. Complete variable domain (other parts from reference TRBV28 and TRBJ1-1): DVKVTQSSRYLVKRTGEKVFLECVQDMDHENMFWYRQDPGLGLRLIYFSYDVKMKEKGDIPEGYSVSREKKERFSLILESASTNQTSMYLCASTSWPPRWNTEAFFGQGTRLTVV.

V is TRBV5-1 and J is TRBJ2-5; 10 bases align to TRBD2. The ends lost 1 base at V and 1 base at J; junction bases unmatched: 10. This CDR3 is 18 amino acids long. Germline CDR1 is SGHRS and CDR2 is YFSETQ. The CDR3 is CASSLIQRGGLSQETQYF. In DNA form, the CDR3 reads TGCGCCAGCAGCTTGATCCAGCGGGGGGGCCTTTCCCAAGAGACCCAGTACTTC.

The gene calls are TRBV7-8 and TRBJ1-1; D is uncertain. V lost 4 bases to trimming and J lost 4 bases, with 13 bases between them. The CDR3 runs to 14 residues. The germline V gene has CDR1 SGHVS and CDR2 FQNEAQ. CDR3 region: CASSSGRLITEAFF. In DNA form, the CDR3 reads TGTGCCAGCAGCTCCGGACGGTTGATCACTGAAGCTTTCTTT.

V usage is TRBV29-1 and J usage is TRBJ2-7; 9 bases line up with TRBD1. Germline V gene sequence: CDR1 SQVTM, CDR2 ANQGSEA. The CDR3 has 13 residues. V shed 2 bases, J shed 4 bases, and the junction held 3 bases outside the gene matches. The CDR3 DNA reads TGCAGCGTTGAAACAGGGGGCCTATACGAGCAGTACTTC. Translation: CSVETGGLYEQYF.

The gene calls are TRBV3-1 and TRBJ2-1, with TRBD2 identical over 10 bases. Germline lookup yields CDR1 LGHDT and CDR2 YNNKEL (reference sequence). The length of the CDR3 is 17 residues. With V trimmed by 1 base and J by 4 bases, 7 bases remained unmatched. The CDR3 loop is CASSQVLGLAVYNEQFF. Written as DNA, the CDR3 is TGTGCCAGCAGCCAAGTTCTCGGACTAGCGGTATACAATGAGCAGTTCTTC.

This sequence joins TRBV20-1 and TRBJ1-6; tentative D call: TRBD1 (6 bases). The CDR3 sequence is 16 residues long. The V gene's germline CDR1 is DFQATT and CDR2 SNEGSKA (reference sequence). The V and J ends lost 1 base and 10 bases respectively, with 20 bases between them. In DNA, the CDR3 is TGCAGTGCTAGAGGGGATTGGGGGCTAAAGGGATCACCCCTCCACTTT. It encodes CSARGDWGLKGSPLHF.

This clonotype appeared many times. V usage is TRBV11-2 and J usage is TRBJ2-5; 13 bases match TRBD2. Trimming took 2 bases from V and 6 from J; bases not matched to a gene: 15. Germline V gives CDR1 SGHAT, CDR2 FQNNGV. This CDR3 is 19 amino acids long. The CDR3, as DNA: TGTGCCAGCAGCTTATTAAGGACTAGCGGGAGCAAAAGGGTCAAGACCCAGTACTTC. It translates to CASSLLRTSGSKRVKTQYF.

V is TRBV6-5 and J is TRBJ2-5; 7 bases fit TRBD2. In germline, CDR1 is MNHEY, CDR2 SVGAGI. This CDR3 contains 15 residues. V lost 2 bases to trimming and J lost 7 bases; unmatched junction nucleotides: 10. The CDR3 DNA reads as TGTGCCAGCAGTTACGCCTCGGGGGGAACAAGGACCCAGTACTTC. Residues: CASSYASGGTRTQYF.

The gene calls are TRBV12-3 or TRBV12-4 and TRBJ1-1, with D maybe TRBD1 (5 bases). V lost 6 bases and J 3 bases, leaving 14 bases between the germline ends. This CDR3 is built from 14 residues. CDR3 protein: CASSLTGRYTEAFF. The CDR3 DNA sequence: TGTGCCAGCAGCCTAACAGGACGGTACACTGAAGCTTTCTTT.

Concerning this clonotype: This may be a read error, as it is one base from a much larger clone. CDR3 DNA sequence: TGTGCCATCAGTGAGTCAGAGGGCGGCGACACCTTC. Protein product: CAISESEGGDTF. This chain uses TRBV10-3 with TRBJ1-2; D call uncertain. Deletions cut 0 bases from V and 12 bases from J, with 11 bases between. The CDR3 spans 12 residues. Per germline, CDR1 ENHRY and CDR2 SYGVKD.

This clonotype was counted a few times. The V gene is TRBV7-3, the J gene TRBJ2-3; D gene uncertain. Germline V CDR1 and CDR2: SGHTA, FQGTGA. This CDR3 comprises 16 residues. V was cut by 1 base and J by 2 bases, with 13 bases left in between. The CDR3 DNA is TGTGCCAGCAGCTTAATAGTTTTCTCTATCACAGATACGCAGTATTTT. Translation: CASSLIVFSITDTQYF.

The rearrangement joins TRBV20-1 to TRBJ2-7, with D tentatively TRBD1 (5 bases). Germline CDR1 reads DFQATT; CDR2 reads SNEGSKA (reference sequence). The CDR3 is 13 amino acids. The CDR3 reads CSARLVQGYEQYF. As DNA, the CDR3 is TGCAGCGCCAGGTTGGTCCAGGGCTACGAGCAGTACTTC.

There are a few counts of this clonotype. The chain carries TRBV12-3 or TRBV12-4 and TRBJ2-7; 11 positions agree with TRBD2. The CDR3 consists of 15 residues. Trimming at V came to 5 bases and at J to 3 bases, leaving 6 bases not matched to a gene. Here the CDR3 reads CASSPGLAEFYEQYF. For the CDR3, the DNA is TGTGCCAGCAGTCCGGGACTAGCGGAGTTCTACGAGCAGTACTTC.

This chain uses TRBV12-3 or TRBV12-4 with TRBJ1-1; D unresolved. V gave up 2 bases and J gave up 1 base, with 8 bases separating them. The CDR3 extends over 14 amino acids. CDR3 region: CASSLYVENTEAFF. The CDR3 DNA reads as TGTGCCAGCAGTTTATATGTGGAGAACACTGAAGCTTTCTTT.

The sample holds many counts of this clonotype. The chain is built from TRBV3-1 and TRBJ1-2; D unclear. The CDR3 is 15 amino acids. V was clipped by 0 bases and J by 0 bases, with 8 bases between them. CDR1 LGHDT and CDR2 YNNKEL come from the germline V gene (reference sequence). The CDR3 region has the DNA TGTGCCAGCAGCCAAGATCTCGGCGCTAACTATGGCTACACCTTC. This gives the protein CASSQDLGANYGYTF.

V and J are TRBV12-3 or TRBV12-4 and TRBJ2-2; D perhaps matches TRBD2 (6 bases). V shed 8 bases and J shed 6 bases, with 13 bases lying between them. The CDR3 covers 13 residues. CDR3 coding DNA: TGTGCCAGCGGGACTCAGGGATCCGGGGAGCTGTTTTTT. It encodes CASGTQGSGELFF.

This clonotype was picked up many times. The chain employs TRBV7-8 and TRBJ1-1, with D possibly TRBD1 on 6 matching bases. V was shortened by 3 bases and J by 3 bases, with 17 bases between the two germline ends. Looked up from germline, CDR1 is SGHVS and CDR2 is FQNEAQ. This CDR3 comprises 16 residues. CDR3 sequence reads: CASSFRNRAPYTEAFF. CDR3 nucleotides: TGTGCCAGCAGCTTCCGAAACAGGGCACCGTACACTGAAGCTTTCTTT.

In this sample, this clonotype turned up a few times. This chain uses TRBV29-1 with TRBJ2-7; 11 positions match TRBD2. The J segment lost 3 bases and the V segment lost 1 base, leaving 2 bases of the junction unmatched. Germline CDR1 and CDR2: SQVTM and ANQGSEA. The CDR3 extends over 14 amino acids. The CDR3: CSVEAGLAGYEQYF. The DNA of the CDR3 is TGCAGCGTTGAAGCCGGACTAGCGGGCTACGAGCAGTACTTC.